The T cell receptor beta chain under discussion was sequenced for a study of cytomegalovirus exposure and HLA in healthy donors. Notes on the study in general: Cytomegalovirus status was reportedly diagnosed by the classifier with high specificity and sensitivity. In a later analysis, TCR association rates varied by HLA locus: DRB1 most, HLA-C fewest. Reported findings show TCR beta sequences accurately forecast HLA-A and HLA-B alleles in most subjects.

This PCR relied on a set of 60 Vbeta primers and 13 Jbeta primers. Produced via immunoSEQ multiplex PCR; TCRdb's table is partial and in-frame only. Of around 97,000 clones listed, 73% were seen once; the top ten hold roughly 4%. The length of the CDR3 is 14 residues. With 4 bases clipped from V and 7 bases from J, the junction kept 8 bases outside the gene matches. Germline lookup yields CDR1 SGDLS and CDR2 YYNGEE. Regarding this clone: The antigen remains unidentified.

V gene TRBV9 combines with J gene TRBJ2-7; 10 positions agree with TRBD1. The sequenced sample consisted of PBMCs. This sequence originates from a man in his forties in good health and CMV-seronegative. The CDR3 DNA reads as TGTGCCAGCAGCCCCGGGACAGGGGTGGGAGAGCAGTACTTC. Translated: CASSPGTGVGEQYF.